The 16 T cell receptor beta chains below all came from one sample that was sequenced in a study of cytomegalovirus exposure and HLA in healthy donors. The PCR employed 60 Vbeta primers together with 13 Jbeta primers. The method was immunoSEQ multiplex PCR; TCRdb's version includes in-frame clones alone and lacks a portion of them. The sample comprises about 120,000 clones, 79% of which are singletons, and under 3% rests with the top ten. The sample comprised PBMCs. Every receptor here comes from a woman younger than 30 in good health and CMV-seropositive.

The chain employs TRBV7-9 and TRBJ1-2, with D uncertain. V gave up 1 base and J gave up 8 bases, with 8 bases separating them. Germline CDR1 reads SEHNR; CDR2 reads FQNEAQ (reference sequence). CDR3 length equals 12 residues. The DNA of the CDR3 is TGTGCCAGCAGCTTAGGCGGCCGGGGCTACACCTTC. Residues: CASSLGGRGYTF.

This chain links TRBV28 with TRBJ1-1; TRBD1 is a possible D gene (5 bases). V was cut by 2 bases and J by 4 bases, with 5 bases left in between. The CDR3 loop spans 12 amino acids. Germline values: CDR1 MDHEN, CDR2 SYDVKM. The CDR3 reads CASSLRGTEAFF. The CDR3 bases are TGTGCCAGCAGTTTAAGGGGCACTGAAGCTTTCTTT.

The chain links TRBV5-1 to TRBJ1-1; D may be TRBD1 (5 bases). This CDR3 contains 14 residues. V dropped 4 bases and J dropped 7 bases, with 17 bases sitting between them. CDR1 and CDR2 from the germline V gene are SGHRS and YFSETQ. CDR3: CASSGRSAGGEAFF. In DNA, the CDR3 is TGCGCCAGCAGCGGCAGGTCGGCGGGGGGTGAAGCTTTCTTT.

This chain uses TRBV27 with TRBJ2-3; D is perhaps TRBD1 (5 bases). Trimming pared 3 bases from V and 1 base from J, leaving 11 bases between. CDR3 length equals 15 residues. Germline values: CDR1 MNHEY, CDR2 SMNVEV (reference sequence). Written as DNA, the CDR3 is TGTGCCAGCAGTTTGACAGCCAGGGGCACAGATACGCAGTATTTT. This translates into CASSLTARGTDTQYF.

This chain links TRBV9 with TRBJ1-4; TRBD1 agrees at 9 bases. The CDR3 is 15 amino acids. Germline V CDR1 and CDR2: SGDLS, YYNGEE. With V trimmed by 4 bases and J by 3 bases, 4 bases remained unmatched. Here the CDR3 reads CASSMDRGPNEKLFF. The DNA for the CDR3 is TGTGCCAGCAGCATGGACAGGGGACCTAATGAAAAACTGTTTTTT.

As to this clone: Its ends do not fully match the called genes, so a read error is possible. The V and J genes are TRBV19 and TRBJ2-5; 7 nucleotides align to TRBD2. Germline CDR1 and CDR2: LNHDA and SQIVND (reference sequence). This CDR3 has 12 residues. The CDR3 DNA follows: TGTGCCAGTAGTCTAGCGGAAGAGGCCCAGTACTTC. Translating gives CASSLAEEAQYF.

J is TRBJ2-1 and V is TRBV30; possibly TRBD1 for D (6 bases). Trimming pared 2 bases from V and 9 bases from J, leaving 8 bases between. The germline gives CDR1 GTSNPN, CDR2 SVGIG (reference sequence). The CDR3 consists of 11 residues. CDR3 nucleotides: TGTGCCTGGAGTAGCAGGGGTGAGCAGTTCTTC. This translates into CAWSSRGEQFF.

The chain carries TRBV6-5 and TRBJ2-7; TRBD1 agrees at 8 bases. The CDR3 totals 13 residues. The V segment lost 4 bases and the J segment 6 bases; nucleotides outside the gene matches: 5. Germline-derived CDR1 and CDR2 are MNHEY and SVGAGI. The chain's CDR3 is CASSWTGWGEQYF. CDR3 nucleotide sequence: TGTGCCAGCAGTTGGACAGGGTGGGGCGAGCAGTACTTC.

This rearrangement joins TRBV9 to TRBJ2-3, with TRBD2 matching over 7 bases. The germline V gene encodes CDR1 SGDLS and CDR2 YYNGEE. J gave up 2 bases and V 4 bases, and 10 bases lay outside the gene matches. This CDR3 is built from 16 residues. The DNA for the CDR3 is TGTGCCAGCAGCCCCCGGGGAGGGGACCCCACAGATACGCAGTATTTT. Protein product: CASSPRGGDPTDTQYF. The variable domain in full, with the rest retrieved from reference TRBV9 and TRBJ2-3, is DSGVTQTPKHLITATGQRVTLRCSPRSGDLSVYWYQQSLDQGLQFLIQYYNGEERAKGNILERFSAQQFPDLHSELNLSSLELGDSALYFCASSPRGGDPTDTQYFGPGTRLTVL.

The V gene is TRBV5-1, the J gene TRBJ1-1; 8 bases fit TRBD1. V lost 4 bases and J lost 3; bases outside the gene matches: 8. Germline V CDR1 and CDR2: SGHRS, YFSETQ. CDR3 length: 15 amino acids. The CDR3 here is CASSRLQGVDTEAFF. The CDR3 bases are TGCGCCAGCAGCAGATTACAGGGGGTTGACACTGAAGCTTTCTTT.

In DNA form, the CDR3 reads TGTGCGAGCCAGGGACTAGCGGATACGCAGTATTTT. Its protein is CASQGLADTQYF. The chain uses TRBV11-2 and TRBJ2-3; 10 bases are shared with TRBD2. The CDR3 loop spans 12 amino acids. CDR1 and CDR2 (germline): SGHAT, FQNNGV. Looking up the rest from reference TRBV11-2 and TRBJ2-3 gives the full variable domain: EAGVAQSPRYKIIEKRQSVAFWCNPISGHATLYWYQQILGQGPKLLIQFQNNGVVDDSQLPKDRFSAERLKGVDSTLKIQPAKLEDSAVYLCASQGLADTQYFGPGTRLTVL.

The chain has TRBV9 and TRBJ2-7; D is uncertain. Germline lookup yields CDR1 SGDLS and CDR2 YYNGEE. The CDR3 length is 9 residues. Trimming cost V 9 bases and J 6 bases, with 7 bases left between them. Here the CDR3 reads CAIPCEQYF. DNA for the CDR3: TGTGCCATCCCGTGCGAGCAGTACTTC.

This clone was seen only once. The chain is built from TRBV2 and TRBJ2-7; 15 nucleotides align to TRBD2. The CDR3 length is 18 residues. V lost 7 bases, J lost 5 bases, and 15 bases stayed unmatched. The germline gives CDR1 SNHLY, CDR2 FYNNEI. This CDR3 reads CASKTTPGLAGGFDEQYF. CDR3 DNA sequence: TGTGCCAGCAAAACCACCCCGGGACTAGCGGGAGGTTTTGACGAGCAGTACTTC.

This sequence joins TRBV9 and TRBJ2-7; 8 bases align to TRBD2. This CDR3 comprises 16 residues. J lost 6 bases, V lost 2 bases, and 13 bases had no gene match. Germline values: CDR1 SGDLS, CDR2 YYNGEE. The CDR3 loop reads CASSVGAGGIASEQYF. The CDR3 DNA sequence: TGTGCCAGCAGCGTTGGCGCGGGGGGTATCGCATCCGAGCAGTACTTC.

The genes are TRBV10-3 and TRBJ1-1, with 7 nucleotides matching TRBD1. With V trimmed by 8 bases and J by 5 bases, 5 bases remained unmatched. There are 12 residues in the CDR3. Germline V gene data show CDR1 as ENHRY and CDR2 as SYGVKD. The DNA of the CDR3 is TGTGCCATCTCGGCAGGGGGAACTGAAGCTTTCTTT. Translated: CAISAGGTEAFF.

The rearrangement uses TRBV6-5 and TRBJ1-1; 9 nucleotides agree with TRBD1. V shed 8 bases and J 4 bases; nucleotides not matched to a gene: 5. Germline loops: CDR1 MNHEY, CDR2 SVGAGI. This CDR3 is built from 13 residues. The CDR3 DNA reads TGTGCCAGCCAACAGGGGGCTGGCACTGAAGCTTTCTTT. Translation: CASQQGAGTEAFF.